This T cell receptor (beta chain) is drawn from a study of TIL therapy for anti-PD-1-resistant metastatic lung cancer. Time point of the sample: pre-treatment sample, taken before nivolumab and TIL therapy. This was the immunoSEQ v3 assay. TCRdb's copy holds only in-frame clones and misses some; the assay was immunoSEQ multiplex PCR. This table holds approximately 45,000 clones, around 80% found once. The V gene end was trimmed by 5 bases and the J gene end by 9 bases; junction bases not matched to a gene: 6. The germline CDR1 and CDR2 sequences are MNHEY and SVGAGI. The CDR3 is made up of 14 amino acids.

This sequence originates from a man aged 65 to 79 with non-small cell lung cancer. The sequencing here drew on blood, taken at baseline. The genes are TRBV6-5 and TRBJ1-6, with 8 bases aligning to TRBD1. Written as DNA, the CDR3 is TGTGCCAGCAGTCCGGGACAGGATCGTTCACCCCTCCACTTT. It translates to CASSPGQDRSPLHF.